This is a list of T cell receptor beta chains from one sample in a study of T cell changes during pregnancy in multiple sclerosis. Some clones are missing from TCRdb's copy, which holds only in-frame ones; the method was immunoSEQ multiplex PCR. The sample yields about 53,000 clones, around 90% seen once. This specimen consisted of peripheral blood, obtained after pregnancy. Receptors were obtained from a female donor in good health, enrolled as a control in a pregnancy study. CDR3s include the opening cysteine and the closing phenylalanine or tryptophan. A D gene is named only where the DNA matches it firmly. Some rows have no size entry. The others give once, few or many, or a class for an expanded clone.

d_call: TRBD2
clone_size: NA
v_call: TRBV7-2
j_call: TRBJ2-1
cdr3_nt: TGTGCCAGCAGCCGGACTAGCGGGCACAATGAGCAGTTCTTC
cdr3_aa: CASSRTSGHNEQFF

d_call: TRBD1
clone_size: NA
v_call: TRBV5-1
j_call: TRBJ2-2
cdr3_nt: TGCGCCAGCAGCTTATACACAGGGGTGGTCACCGGGGAGCTGTTTTTT
cdr3_aa: CASSLYTGVVTGELFF

d_call: TRBD1
clone_size: NA
v_call: TRBV14
j_call: TRBJ2-7
cdr3_nt: TGTGCCAGCAGCCAACGACAGGGGACCTACGAGCAGTACTTC
cdr3_aa: CASSQRQGTYEQYF

d_call: TRBD1
clone_size: NA
v_call: TRBV30
j_call: TRBJ1-2
cdr3_nt: TGTGCCTGGAGTGTAAACAGGGGGGCTGGCTACACCTTC
cdr3_aa: CAWSVNRGAGYTF

d_call: TRBD2
clone_size: NA
v_call: TRBV19
j_call: TRBJ2-1
cdr3_nt: TGTGCCAGTAGTATTCGATTAGCGGGGGGGCTAGGGGTCGGCGAGCAGTTCTTC
cdr3_aa: CASSIRLAGGLGVGEQFF

d_call: TRBD2
clone_size: NA
v_call: TRBV9
j_call: TRBJ2-3
cdr3_nt: TGTGCCAGCAGCGTAGATGGGGTGAGGGCTAGCGGGAGGCGGAATACGCAGTATTTT
cdr3_aa: CASSVDGVRASGRRNTQYF

d_call: NA
clone_size: once
v_call: TRBV10-2
j_call: TRBJ1-4
cdr3_nt: TGCGCCAGCAGGGCGGACAGTTCTAATGAAAAACTGTTTTTT
cdr3_aa: CASRADSSNEKLFF

d_call: TRBD2
clone_size: NA
v_call: TRBV5-1
j_call: TRBJ2-1
cdr3_nt: TGCGCCAGCAGCTGGGGAACGGGAGGCGATGAGCAGTTCTTC
cdr3_aa: CASSWGTGGDEQFF

d_call: NA
clone_size: NA
v_call: TRBV7-6
j_call: TRBJ1-1
cdr3_nt: TGTGCCAGCAGCTTGGAGGGAACAGACACTGAAGCTTTCTTT
cdr3_aa: CASSLEGTDTEAFF

d_call: TRBD2
clone_size: NA
v_call: TRBV19
j_call: TRBJ2-1
cdr3_nt: TGTGCCAGTAGTCGCGGGGGGGCCTCCTACAATGAGCAGTTCTTC
cdr3_aa: CASSRGGASYNEQFF

d_call: NA
clone_size: few
v_call: TRBV19
j_call: TRBJ1-5
cdr3_nt: TGTGCCAGTAGTATCGGGGACTCCAATCAGCCCCAGCATTTT
cdr3_aa: CASSIGDSNQPQHF

d_call: TRBD1
clone_size: NA
v_call: TRBV5-3
j_call: TRBJ1-1
cdr3_nt: TGTGCCAGAAGCTCGGTTTGGGACAGGGGGCTAGAGAACACTGAAGCTTTCTTT
cdr3_aa: CARSSVWDRGLENTEAFF

d_call: NA
clone_size: NA
v_call: TRBV19
j_call: TRBJ2-5
cdr3_nt: TGTGCCAGTAGTAAATCGACTGAAGAGACCCAGTACTTC
cdr3_aa: CASSKSTEETQYF

d_call: NA
clone_size: few
v_call: TRBV30
j_call: TRBJ2-6
cdr3_nt: TGTGCCTGGAGTGTAGAGCCCTCTGGGGCCAACGTCCTGACTTTC
cdr3_aa: CAWSVEPSGANVLTF

d_call: TRBD2
clone_size: NA
v_call: TRBV19
j_call: TRBJ2-3
cdr3_nt: TGTGCCAGCCGGACTAGCGGGGGGCGGGATACGCAGTATTTT
cdr3_aa: CASRTSGGRDTQYF

d_call: NA
clone_size: NA
v_call: TRBV18
j_call: TRBJ2-5
cdr3_nt: TGTGCCAGCTCACCCCCCGCGGTTATTGAGACCCAGTACTTC
cdr3_aa: CASSPPAVIETQYF

d_call: NA
clone_size: NA
v_call: TRBV7-8
j_call: TRBJ2-1
cdr3_nt: TGTGCCAGCAGCCGGCGGGTGAACTCCTACAATGAGCAGTTCTTC
cdr3_aa: CASSRRVNSYNEQFF

d_call: NA
clone_size: NA
v_call: TRBV7-9
j_call: TRBJ1-1
cdr3_nt: TGTGCCAGCAGCTTCCAGGTCAACACTGAAGCTTTCTTT
cdr3_aa: CASSFQVNTEAFF

d_call: NA
clone_size: NA
v_call: TRBV20-1
j_call: TRBJ2-5
cdr3_nt: TGCAGTGCTAGAGATCCGGGGACCCAGTACTTC
cdr3_aa: CSARDPGTQYF

d_call: TRBD1
clone_size: NA
v_call: TRBV15
j_call: TRBJ2-7
cdr3_nt: TGTGCCACCAGCAGAGGTTGGACAGGAAGCTCCTACGAGCAGTACTTC
cdr3_aa: CATSRGWTGSSYEQYF

d_call: NA
clone_size: NA
v_call: TRBV5-6
j_call: TRBJ2-3
cdr3_nt: TGTGCCAGCAGCCCGTTGTACAGGGCTCCAGATACGCAGTATTTT
cdr3_aa: CASSPLYRAPDTQYF

d_call: NA
clone_size: once
v_call: TRBV9
j_call: TRBJ2-1
cdr3_nt: TGTGCCAGCAGCGTAGGTCCGTACAATGAGCAGTTCTTC
cdr3_aa: CASSVGPYNEQFF

d_call: NA
clone_size: NA
v_call: TRBV6-1
j_call: TRBJ2-7
cdr3_nt: TGTGCCAGCAGGACGGACGGGACCTACGAGCAGTACTTC
cdr3_aa: CASRTDGTYEQYF

d_call: NA
clone_size: NA
v_call: TRBV11-2
j_call: TRBJ2-1
cdr3_nt: TGTGCCAGCATCCAGACTAGGGGAGAGCAGTTCTTC
cdr3_aa: CASIQTRGEQFF

d_call: TRBD1
clone_size: NA
v_call: TRBV5-1
j_call: TRBJ2-3
cdr3_nt: TGCGCCAGCAGCTTGGAGGACAGGGGAGTCGATACGCAGTATTTT
cdr3_aa: CASSLEDRGVDTQYF

d_call: NA
clone_size: once
v_call: TRBV28
j_call: TRBJ2-5
cdr3_nt: TGTGCCAGCAGTTCTCAACTAGGGGGGACCCAGTACTTC
cdr3_aa: CASSSQLGGTQYF

d_call: TRBD1
clone_size: NA
v_call: TRBV9
j_call: TRBJ2-7
cdr3_nt: TGTGCCAGCAGCCCGGACAGGATGGGCGAGCAGTACTTC
cdr3_aa: CASSPDRMGEQYF

d_call: TRBD1
clone_size: NA
v_call: TRBV4-3
j_call: TRBJ2-7
cdr3_nt: TGCGCCAGCAGCCAAGATAGGACAGGGTCCTACGAGCAGTACTTC
cdr3_aa: CASSQDRTGSYEQYF

d_call: TRBD2
clone_size: NA
v_call: TRBV2
j_call: TRBJ2-1
cdr3_nt: TGTGCCATATCGGGAGGGGAAGCCTACAATGAGCAGTTCTTC
cdr3_aa: CAISGGEAYNEQFF

d_call: NA
clone_size: few
v_call: TRBV7-6
j_call: TRBJ2-2
cdr3_nt: TGTGCCAGCAGCTCCCCGATTAGGCAGGGGAGCACCGGGGAGCTGTTTTTT
cdr3_aa: CASSSPIRQGSTGELFF

d_call: NA
clone_size: NA
v_call: TRBV6-6
j_call: TRBJ1-5
cdr3_nt: TGTGCCAGCAGTTACGGGCAGCCGAATCCAAATCAGCCCCAGCATTTT
cdr3_aa: CASSYGQPNPNQPQHF

d_call: TRBD1
clone_size: NA
v_call: TRBV9
j_call: TRBJ1-5
cdr3_nt: TGTGCCAGCAGCCCTACAGGGGGTTTGAATCAGCCCCAGCATTTT
cdr3_aa: CASSPTGGLNQPQHF

d_call: TRBD2
clone_size: once
v_call: TRBV27
j_call: TRBJ2-5
cdr3_nt: TGTGCCAGCAAGATCTTTCAGCGGGAGGGCCAAGAGGCCCAGTACTTC
cdr3_aa: CASKIFQREGQEAQYF

d_call: TRBD1
clone_size: once
v_call: TRBV19
j_call: TRBJ2-5
cdr3_nt: TGTGCCACACAGGGGGTAGTGGGGGAGACCCAGTACTTC
cdr3_aa: CATQGVVGETQYF

d_call: NA
clone_size: NA
v_call: TRBV27
j_call: TRBJ2-7
cdr3_nt: TGTGCCAGCAGTAGCACGCCGGGGGTTGACGAGCAGTACTTC
cdr3_aa: CASSSTPGVDEQYF

d_call: TRBD2
clone_size: NA
v_call: TRBV9
j_call: TRBJ2-2
cdr3_nt: TGTGCCAGCAGCGTAGGTCCTAGCGGGGGGCCGAACACCGGGGAGCTGTTTTTT
cdr3_aa: CASSVGPSGGPNTGELFF

d_call: TRBD1
clone_size: NA
v_call: TRBV10-3
j_call: TRBJ1-4
cdr3_nt: TGTGCCATCAGCCAAGGACAGGGGAGTGAAAAACTGTTTTTT
cdr3_aa: CAISQGQGSEKLFF

d_call: NA
clone_size: NA
v_call: TRBV4-1
j_call: TRBJ1-2
cdr3_nt: TGCGCCAGCAGCCAAGATGGGCCGTTAAGGGGCTACACCTTC
cdr3_aa: CASSQDGPLRGYTF

d_call: NA
clone_size: NA
v_call: TRBV7-9
j_call: TRBJ1-1
cdr3_nt: TGTGCCAGCAGCTTACTGAACAAAAATGAAGCTTTCTTT
cdr3_aa: CASSLLNKNEAFF

d_call: NA
clone_size: NA
v_call: TRBV30
j_call: TRBJ2-4
cdr3_nt: TGTGCTTATTTTGGGGGGACAGAGGACATTCAGTACTTC
cdr3_aa: CAYFGGTEDIQYF

d_call: NA
clone_size: NA
v_call: TRBV28
j_call: TRBJ1-3
cdr3_nt: TGTGCCAGCAGCGGAGGGGCACCTGGAAACACCATATATTTT
cdr3_aa: CASSGGAPGNTIYF